This T cell receptor (beta chain) was recovered during a study of cytomegalovirus exposure and HLA in healthy donors. V lost 4 bases to trimming and J lost 8 bases; unmatched junction nucleotides: 12. CDR1 SGHNT and CDR2 YYREEE come from the germline V gene (reference sequence). The CDR3 has 17 amino acids. 60 Vbeta and 13 Jbeta primers were used in PCR. Measured with immunoSEQ multiplex PCR; TCRdb has only the in-frame clones, and not every one. Here the sample spans around 100,000 clones, approximately 85% being singletons. The specimen was PBMCs. The chain is built from TRBV5-4 and TRBJ2-1; 13 bases agree with TRBD2. The sequence was obtained from a man aged 25 to 40 in good health and CMV-seronegative. Written as DNA, the CDR3 is TGTGCCAGCAGCCCGGGGACTAGCGGGGCCTGGTGGTATGAGCAGTTCTTC. Amino acid sequence: CASSPGTSGAWWYEQFF.